The 9 T cell receptor beta chains below all came from one sample that was sequenced in a study of T-cell reconstitution after alpha-beta-depleted transplantation in children (dated by TCRdb to 2016 to 2017). Library preparation was by PCR. Instrument used: Illumina HiSeq 2500. Molecular barcoding was employed in the preparation of TCR libraries, with unique molecular identifiers being used to normalize TCRbeta repertoire quantification. The public sequencing data were trimmed at Q25 with fastp and processed into clonotypes with MiXCR by TCRdb, which kept only in-frame beta chains. CDR3 protein sequences are deduplicated, and each keeps its most common genes and DNA. This sample is represented by about 240,000 distinct CDR3 sequences; around 12% of them were singletons. The leading ten clones occupy roughly 2.6% of the sample. The starting material was PBMCs from the stem cell graft donor, obtained from the stem cell graft. Every receptor here comes from a human donor who donated a stem cell graft to a child with acute lymphoblastic leukemia.

This clonotype was picked up many times. J is TRBJ2-2 and V is TRBV27; D is undetermined. CDR1 is MNHEY and CDR2 is SMNVEV in the germline V gene (reference sequence). This CDR3 is built from 14 residues. V was cut by 6 bases and J by 1 base, with 9 bases left in between. The CDR3 DNA reads TGTGCCAGCAGCCCGGGTTGGAACACCGGGGAGCTGTTTTTT. It translates to CASSPGWNTGELFF.

In regard to this clonotype: Since a much larger clone is just one base distant, this may be a read error. The V and J genes are TRBV29-1 and TRBJ2-7; unclear D gene. V lost 6 bases and J lost 3, with 9 bases in between. The CDR3 spans 11 residues. Looked up from germline, CDR1 is SQVTM and CDR2 is ANQGSEA. The CDR3 loop is CSVEDHYEQYF. In DNA, the CDR3 is TGCAGCGTAGAGGATCACTACGAGCAGTACTTC.

Many counts were recorded for this clonotype. The J gene is TRBJ2-7, the V gene TRBV28, with D possibly TRBD2 on 5 matching bases. Germline V CDR1 and CDR2: MDHEN, SYDVKM. This CDR3 contains 11 residues. V dropped 11 bases and J dropped 6 bases, with 14 bases sitting between them. The CDR3 loop reads CASGVLGEQYF. DNA of the CDR3: TGTGCCTCCGGGGTCTTAGGCGAGCAGTACTTC.

As regards this clonotype: A junction end diverges from the germline sequence, so it may reflect a read error. The chain combines TRBV28 with TRBJ1-6; the D gene is possibly TRBD1 (6 bases). Germline loops: CDR1 MDHEN, CDR2 SYDVKM. This CDR3 has 15 amino acids. The chain's CDR3 is CASSDRRRPNSPLHF. The CDR3 coding sequence is TGTGCCAGCAGTGACAGGCGCCGCCCAAATTCACCCCTCCACTTC.

Ten or more counts support this clonotype. The chain uses TRBV5-5 and TRBJ1-5; the D gene is possibly TRBD1 (5 bases). Trimming stripped 7 bases from V and 2 bases from J, with 10 bases between. This CDR3 comprises 13 residues. Germline V gives CDR1 SGHKS, CDR2 YYEKEE (reference sequence). DNA for the CDR3: TGTGCCAGCGGGGGTATTGGCAATCAGCCCCAGCATTTT. This gives the protein CASGGIGNQPQHF.

This clonotype was found many times. The chain recombines TRBV7-9 with TRBJ1-5; tentative D call: TRBD1 (5 bases). CDR1 and CDR2 (germline): SEHNR, FQNEAQ (reference sequence). Trimming removed 4 bases at V and 7 bases at J, with 17 bases between. The CDR3 length is 15 residues. The CDR3, as DNA: TGTGCCAGCAGCTCCTTAGCAGGGAAGGACCAGCCCCAGCATTTT. It codes for CASSSLAGKDQPQHF.

CDR3 bases: TGTGCCAGCAGCCGTTCTGGGGAGGGCAGGATCGGGGAGCTGTTTTTT. Its protein is CASSRSGEGRIGELFF. The rearrangement links TRBV7-9 to TRBJ2-2; 7 positions match TRBD2. There are 16 residues in the CDR3. Germline lookup yields CDR1 SEHNR and CDR2 FQNEAQ (reference sequence). J was trimmed by 7 bases and V by 5 bases; bases with no gene match: 13.

In this sample, this clonotype turned up many times. V is TRBV27 and J is TRBJ2-2; D gene ambiguous. V was clipped by 5 bases and J by 8 bases, with 9 bases between them. CDR3 length: 12 residues. Germline V gene data show CDR1 as MNHEY and CDR2 as SMNVEV (reference sequence). The CDR3 DNA reads TGTGCCAGCAGTCCCCTCTCAGGGGAGCTGTTTTTT. It encodes CASSPLSGELFF.

The DNA for the CDR3 is TGCGCCAGCAGCTTGAGCGGGACACGGGGCATCGGAGAGCAGTACTTC. This gives the protein CASSLSGTRGIGEQYF. The rearrangement uses TRBV5-1 and TRBJ2-7, with D possibly TRBD2 on 7 matching bases. CDR1 is SGHRS and CDR2 is YFSETQ in the germline V gene. The V gene lost 1 base and the J gene lost 7 bases, with 21 bases spanning the gap. The CDR3 contains 16 residues. The whole variable domain, remainder taken from reference TRBV5-1 and TRBJ2-7, is KAGVTQTPRYLIKTRGQQVTLSCSPISGHRSVSWYQQTPGQGLQFLFEYFSETQRNKGNFPGRFSGRQFSNSRSEMNVSTLELGDSALYLCASSLSGTRGIGEQYFGPGTRLTVT.